The 13 T cell receptor beta chains below were found in one sample sequenced in a study of tumor-infiltrating lymphocytes in primary liver carcinoma. Unsorted whole blood served as the source of blood RNA, and germline DNA was extracted as well. The template, roughly 0.45 ug total RNA, yielded TCR beta cDNA made with a constant-region primer. Sequencing libraries for TCR beta derived from three nested multiplex PCR rounds that used slightly modified ARM-PCR. A C-beta reverse primer was combined with TRBV1-TRBV30 forward primers in the first two PCR rounds, and each round had about 10 cycles. Each CDR3 protein gets one entry after TCRdb re-called the multiplex PCR reads with MiXCR. The repertoire holds about 200,000 distinct CDR3 sequences, about 61% seen once, with under 7.5% in the top ten. The sample comprised peripheral blood. The receptors stem from a woman aged 55-70 years with primary liver carcinoma and hepatitis B virus infection.

There are many counts of this clonotype. This rearrangement joins TRBV10-3 to TRBJ2-3; D not resolved. CDR1 is ENHRY, CDR2 SYGVKD, per germline. V lost 4 bases and J 6 bases, leaving 11 bases between the germline ends. The CDR3 totals 13 residues. The CDR3 DNA reads TGTGCCATCAGTGCTGGGCAAACGGATACGCAGTATTTT. This sequence encodes CAISAGQTDTQYF.

As for this clonotype: Relative to the germline gene, one junction end is altered; a read error may explain this. The rearrangement uses TRBV6-2 or TRBV6-3 and TRBJ2-3, with D tentatively TRBD2 (6 bases). The CDR3 is made up of 14 amino acids. Germline assignment: CDR1 MNHEY and CDR2 SVGEGT. The CDR3 DNA is TGTGCTAGCAGCCCGGCAACTAGCACAGAAACGCAGTATTTT. Protein product: CASSPATSTETQYF.

Concerning this clonotype itself: At one end the junction does not follow the germline gene, possibly because of a read error. The rearrangement joins TRBV7-9 to TRBJ2-3, with TRBD2 as a possible D gene (5 bases). There are 12 residues in the CDR3. Germline V gives CDR1 SEHNR, CDR2 FQNEAQ (reference sequence). Here the CDR3 reads CVSSAAADTQYF. The DNA of the CDR3 is TGTGTCAGCAGTGCAGCGGCAGATACGCAGTATTTT.

This clonotype occurred a few times. This chain joins TRBV28 and TRBJ2-1; D may correspond to TRBD1 or TRBD2 (6 bases each). CDR1 is MDHEN and CDR2 is SYDVKM in the germline V gene. CDR3 size: 13 residues. The germline V and J ends were trimmed by 5 bases and 4 bases, with 9 bases remaining between them. This CDR3 reads CASSTGAYNEQFF. The CDR3 DNA reads TGTGCCAGCAGTACGGGGGCGTACAATGAGCAGTTCTTC.

Details on this clonotype: The missing conserved phenylalanine or tryptophan at the end of this CDR3 makes a read error likely. The chain recombines TRBV5-5 with TRBJ2-7; 7 bases are a match to TRBD1. This CDR3 is 19 amino acids long. Germline trimming cut 3 bases from V and 0 bases from J; bases unmatched to any gene: 18. Germline loops: CDR1 SGHKS, CDR2 YYEKEE (reference sequence). The CDR3 loop is CASSSLRQGGSTSSYEQYL. CDR3 bases: TGTGCCAGCAGCTCCCTCCGACAGGGTGGATCTACCAGCTCCTACGAGCAGTACCTC.

This clonotype was seen repeatedly, ten times or more. The J gene is TRBJ2-5, the V gene TRBV5-1; D is uncertain. This CDR3 is 14 amino acids long. Germline V lookup: CDR1 SGHRS, CDR2 YFSETQ. V dropped 2 bases and J dropped 2 bases, with 10 bases sitting between them. The CDR3 is CASSLGPTQETQYF. The CDR3 nucleotides read TGCGCCAGCAGCTTAGGACCCACTCAAGAGACCCAGTACTTC.

Of note for this clonotype: A much larger clone lies one base from this, so it may be a read error. The V and J genes are TRBV4-1 and TRBJ2-3; D may be TRBD2 (6 bases). Germline CDR1 MGHRA, CDR2 YSYEKL. The CDR3 has 18 residues. V was pared by 0 bases and J by 3 bases, with 19 bases between. CDR3 sequence reads: CASSQEDLAEPLTDTQYF. The DNA for the CDR3 is TGCGCCAGCAGCCAAGAGGACTTAGCGGAACCCCTTACAGATACGCAGTATTTT.

Details on this clonotype: Germline and junction disagree at one end, which may indicate a read error. The chain carries TRBV11-2 and TRBJ2-3; 10 nucleotides match TRBD2. CDR1 and CDR2 (germline): SGHAT, FQNNGV. The CDR3 contains 15 residues. CDR3 protein: CGSSSALAGLDTQYF. In DNA form, the CDR3 reads TGTGGCAGCAGCTCGGCACTAGCGGGACTAGATACGCAGTATTTT.

The V call is TRBV5-1, the J call TRBJ2-1, with TRBD1 matching over 9 bases. The CDR3 runs 14 residues. V lost 3 bases, J lost 8 bases, and 6 bases stayed unmatched. Germline V gene sequence: CDR1 SGHRS, CDR2 YFSETQ. The CDR3 coding sequence is TGCGCCAGCAGCTCCGGACAGGGGATCGATGAGCAGTTCTTC. The encoded protein is CASSSGQGIDEQFF.

Details on this clonotype: Its ends do not fully match the called genes, so a read error is possible. The chain links TRBV11-2 to TRBJ1-1; possible D gene TRBD1, 5 bases. The CDR3 contains 15 residues. CDR1 and CDR2 from the germline V gene are SGHAT and FQNNGV. CDR3: CASSLGTRMNTGAFF. CDR3 bases: TGTGCCAGCAGCTTAGGGACAAGAATGAACACTGGAGCTTTCTTT.

A remark on this clonotype: One junction end does not reproduce the germline sequence, and a read error may be involved. This chain links TRBV5-1 with TRBJ2-3; 14 bases map to TRBD2. Per germline, CDR1 SGHRS and CDR2 YFSETQ. The CDR3 loop spans 20 amino acids. In nucleotides, the CDR3 is TGCGCCAGCAGCTTCCGGGGCCAGCCGGGACTAGCGGGAGCATGGGATACGCACTATTTT. Protein: CASSFRGQPGLAGAWDTHYF.

V is TRBV11-2 and J is TRBJ2-1; a possible D gene is TRBD2 (6 bases). The V gene's germline CDR1 is SGHAT and CDR2 FQNNGV. The CDR3 covers 15 residues. The V and J ends lost 6 bases and 2 bases respectively, with 14 bases between them. As DNA, the CDR3 is TGTGCCAGCAGTACACTAGCCGGTACCTACAATGAGCAGTTCTTC. Its translation: CASSTLAGTYNEQFF.

This chain links TRBV4-1 with TRBJ1-6; 10 nucleotides line up with TRBD1. V lost 1 base and J lost 9; bases outside the gene matches: 15. The CDR3 sequence is 19 residues long. Germline values: CDR1 MGHRA, CDR2 YSYEKL. CDR3 DNA: TGCGCCAGCAGCCAAGGATTGATCGGGCCGGGACAGGGGAGTTCACCCCTCCACTTT. Protein sequence: CASSQGLIGPGQGSSPLHF.